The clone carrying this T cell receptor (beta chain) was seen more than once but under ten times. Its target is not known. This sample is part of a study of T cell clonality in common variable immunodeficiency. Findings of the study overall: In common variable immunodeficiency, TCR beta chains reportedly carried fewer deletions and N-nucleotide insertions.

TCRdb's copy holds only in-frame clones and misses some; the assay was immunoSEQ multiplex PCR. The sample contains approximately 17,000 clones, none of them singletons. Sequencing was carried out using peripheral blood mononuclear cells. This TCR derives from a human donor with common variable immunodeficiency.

The CDR3: CSVQTSGNALETQYF. The DNA read from the CDR3 is TGCAGCGTTCAGACTAGCGGGAACGCCCTAGAGACC. The rearrangement links TRBV29-1 to TRBJ2-5, with 11 bases aligning to TRBD2. Coverage ceases 3 residues before the CDR3 finishes, and the germline J gene fills in the end. This CDR3 comprises 15 residues. J was trimmed by 4 bases and V by 5 bases; bases with no gene match: 9. CDR1 is SQVTM, CDR2 ANQGSEA, per germline. The full variable domain, completed using reference TRBV29-1 and TRBJ2-5, is SAVISQKPSRDICQRGTSLTIQCQVDSQVTMMFWYRQQPGQSLTLIATANQGSEATYESGFVIDKFPISRPNLTFSTLTVSNMSPEDSSIYLCSVQTSGNALETQYFGPGTRLLVL.